The entry below gives a single TCR beta chain sequence along with its context. Its antigen is undetermined. The sample belongs to a study of T-cell reconstitution after alpha-beta-depleted transplantation in children. The study, taken as a whole, reports: Reports say that about two months after transplant, the alpha-beta T cells came out of several hundred graft clones that had expanded.

TCRbeta library preparation incorporated unique molecular identifiers. TCRdb reanalysed the PCR reads using MiXCR and keeps one entry per CDR3 protein. Seen here are approximately 220,000 distinct CDR3 sequences, about a sixth observed once, and the top ten hold 35% to 50%. The source of this sequence is a male patient between 2 and 10 years old who had a stem cell transplant for acute lymphoblastic leukemia, so the T cells may come from the graft donor. The source material was PBMCs, mostly from graft donor cells, sampled 360 days after TCRalphabeta/CD19-depleted stem cell transplant.

The CDR3 loop is CSVVGRQETQYF. DNA of the CDR3: TGCAGCGTTGTCGGGCGCCAAGAGACCCAGTACTTC. V and J are TRBV29-1 and TRBJ2-5; D unclear. This CDR3 spans 12 amino acids. The germline gives CDR1 SQVTM, CDR2 ANQGSEA. The V and J ends lost 4 bases and 1 base respectively, with 7 bases between them.